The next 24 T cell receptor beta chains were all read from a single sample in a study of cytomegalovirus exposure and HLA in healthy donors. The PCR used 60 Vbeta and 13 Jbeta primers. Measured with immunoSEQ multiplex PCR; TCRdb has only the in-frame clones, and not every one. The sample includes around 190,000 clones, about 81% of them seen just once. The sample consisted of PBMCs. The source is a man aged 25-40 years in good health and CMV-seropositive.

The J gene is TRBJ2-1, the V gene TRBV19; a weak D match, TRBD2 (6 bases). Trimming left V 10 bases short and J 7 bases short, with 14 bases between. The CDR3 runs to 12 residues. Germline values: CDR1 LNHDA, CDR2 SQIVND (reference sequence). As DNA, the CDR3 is TGTGCCACCACGGAGGGAGTTAATGAGCAGTTCTTC. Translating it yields CATTEGVNEQFF.

The CDR3 loop reads CASSPGPGQGIGYEQYF. The CDR3 DNA sequence: TGTGCCAGCAGCCCCGGACCTGGACAGGGGATCGGGTACGAGCAGTACTTC. This chain links TRBV11-2 with TRBJ2-5; 9 nucleotides align to TRBD1. The better agreement between TRBJ2-7 and the DNA end casts doubt on the J call. CDR3 size: 17 residues. Germline V gene lookup returns CDR1 SGHAT and CDR2 FQNNGV.

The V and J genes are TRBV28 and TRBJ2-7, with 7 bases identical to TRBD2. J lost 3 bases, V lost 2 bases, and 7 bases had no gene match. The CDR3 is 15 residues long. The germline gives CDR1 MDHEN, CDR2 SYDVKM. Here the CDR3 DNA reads TGTGCCAGCAGTTTACTGGGAGGGTCCCTCTACGAGCAGTACTTC. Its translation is CASSLLGGSLYEQYF.

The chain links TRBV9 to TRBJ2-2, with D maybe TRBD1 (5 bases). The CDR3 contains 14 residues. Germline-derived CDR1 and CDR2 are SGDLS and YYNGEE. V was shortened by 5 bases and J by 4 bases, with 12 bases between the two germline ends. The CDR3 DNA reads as TGTGCCAGCAGTGCTGGACACAGCACCGGGGAGCTGTTTTTT. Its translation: CASSAGHSTGELFF.

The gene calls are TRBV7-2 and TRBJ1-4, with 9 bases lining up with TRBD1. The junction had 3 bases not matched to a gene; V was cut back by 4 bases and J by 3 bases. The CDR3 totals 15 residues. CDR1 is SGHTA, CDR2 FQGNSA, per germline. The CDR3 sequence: CASSYRQGANEKLFF. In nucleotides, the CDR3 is TGTGCCAGCAGCTACAGACAGGGGGCTAATGAAAAACTGTTTTTT.

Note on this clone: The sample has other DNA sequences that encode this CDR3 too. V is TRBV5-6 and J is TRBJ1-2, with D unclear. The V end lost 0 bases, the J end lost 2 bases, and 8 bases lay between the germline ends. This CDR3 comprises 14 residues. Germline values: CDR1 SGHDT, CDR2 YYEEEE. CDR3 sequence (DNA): TGTGCCAGCAGCTTGGGTGGGAGGAACTATGGCTACACCTTC. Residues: CASSLGGRNYGYTF.

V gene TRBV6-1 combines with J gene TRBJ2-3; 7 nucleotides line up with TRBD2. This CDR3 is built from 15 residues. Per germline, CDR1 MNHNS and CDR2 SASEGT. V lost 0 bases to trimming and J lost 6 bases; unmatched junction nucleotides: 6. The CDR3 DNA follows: TGTGCCAGCAGTGAAGCCGGGCGGGGGAGGGATACGCAGTATTTT. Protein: CASSEAGRGRDTQYF.

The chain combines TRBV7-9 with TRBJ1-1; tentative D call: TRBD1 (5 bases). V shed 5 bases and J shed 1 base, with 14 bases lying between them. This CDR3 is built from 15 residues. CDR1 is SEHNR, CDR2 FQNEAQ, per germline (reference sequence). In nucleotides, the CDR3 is TGTGCCAGCAGCAAAGGGGCAACTCCGAACACTGAAGCTTTCTTT. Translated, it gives CASSKGATPNTEAFF.

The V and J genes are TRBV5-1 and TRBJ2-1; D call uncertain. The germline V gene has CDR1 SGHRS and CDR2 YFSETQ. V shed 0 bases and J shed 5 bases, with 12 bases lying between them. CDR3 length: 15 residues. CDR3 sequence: CASSLGIRSDNEQFF. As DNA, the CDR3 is TGCGCCAGCAGCTTGGGAATCAGGTCGGACAATGAGCAGTTCTTC.

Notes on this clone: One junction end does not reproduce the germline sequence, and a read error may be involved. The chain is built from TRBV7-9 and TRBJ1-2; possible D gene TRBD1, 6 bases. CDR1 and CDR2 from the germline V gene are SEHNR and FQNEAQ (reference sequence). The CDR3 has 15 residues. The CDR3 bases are TGTTCCAGCAGCTACCCCCGGCGGGGGGCCCTTGGCTACACCTTC. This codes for CSSSYPRRGALGYTF.

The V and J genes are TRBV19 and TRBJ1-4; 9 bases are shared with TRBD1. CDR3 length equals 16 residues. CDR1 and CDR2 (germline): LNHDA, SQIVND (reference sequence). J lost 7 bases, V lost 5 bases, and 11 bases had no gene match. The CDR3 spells CASSSYTGTGFEKLFF. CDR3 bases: TGTGCCAGTAGTTCTTATACCGGGACAGGGTTTGAAAAACTGTTTTTT.

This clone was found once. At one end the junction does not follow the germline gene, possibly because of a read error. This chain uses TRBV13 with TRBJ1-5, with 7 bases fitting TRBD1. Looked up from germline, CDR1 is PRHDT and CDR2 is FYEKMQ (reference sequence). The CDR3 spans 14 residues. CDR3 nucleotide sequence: TGTGCCAGCAGCTCGCGAGGGGGCAATCGGCCCCAGCATTTT. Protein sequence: CASSSRGGNRPQHF.

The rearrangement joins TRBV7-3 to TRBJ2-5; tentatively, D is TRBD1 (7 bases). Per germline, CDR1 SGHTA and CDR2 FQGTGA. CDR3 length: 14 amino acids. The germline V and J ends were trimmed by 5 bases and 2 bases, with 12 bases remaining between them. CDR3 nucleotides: TGTGCCAGCAGCGCACAGGGGAGGCAAGAGACCCAGTACTTC. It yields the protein CASSAQGRQETQYF. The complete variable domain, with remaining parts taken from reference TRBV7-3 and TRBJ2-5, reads GAGVSQTPSNKVTEKGKYVELRCDPISGHTALYWYRQSLGQGPEFLIYFQGTGAADDSGLPNDRFFAVRPEGSVSTLKIQRTERGDSAVYLCASSAQGRQETQYFGPGTRLLVL.

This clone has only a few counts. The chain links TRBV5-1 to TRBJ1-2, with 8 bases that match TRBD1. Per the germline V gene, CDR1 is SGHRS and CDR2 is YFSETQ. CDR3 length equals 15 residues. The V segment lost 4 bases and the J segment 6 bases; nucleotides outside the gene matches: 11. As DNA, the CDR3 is TGCGCCAGCAGCACCAACGGACAGGGTGTCGATGGCTACACCTTC. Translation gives CASSTNGQGVDGYTF.

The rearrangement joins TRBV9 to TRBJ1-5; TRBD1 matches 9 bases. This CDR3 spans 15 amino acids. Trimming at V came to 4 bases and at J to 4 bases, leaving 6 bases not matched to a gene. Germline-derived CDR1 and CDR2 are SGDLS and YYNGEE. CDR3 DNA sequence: TGTGCCAGCAGCCCCGGGACAGGGTATAATCAGCCCCAGCATTTT. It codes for CASSPGTGYNQPQHF.

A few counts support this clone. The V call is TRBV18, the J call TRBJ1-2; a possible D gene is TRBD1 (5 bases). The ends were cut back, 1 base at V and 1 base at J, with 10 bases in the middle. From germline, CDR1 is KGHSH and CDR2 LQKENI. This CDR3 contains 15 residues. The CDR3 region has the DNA TGTGCCAGCTCACCACGACAGACCGGTAACTATGGCTACACCTTC. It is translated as CASSPRQTGNYGYTF.

In nucleotides, the CDR3 is TGTGCCAGCAACCAAGCGGGGGGTTCACCCCTCCACTTT. This encodes CASNQAGGSPLHF. V is TRBV27 and J is TRBJ1-6; weak D call: TRBD1 (5 bases). Trimming removed 7 bases from V and 9 bases from J, with 13 bases in between. CDR1 is MNHEY, CDR2 SMNVEV, per germline (reference sequence). The CDR3 runs 13 residues.

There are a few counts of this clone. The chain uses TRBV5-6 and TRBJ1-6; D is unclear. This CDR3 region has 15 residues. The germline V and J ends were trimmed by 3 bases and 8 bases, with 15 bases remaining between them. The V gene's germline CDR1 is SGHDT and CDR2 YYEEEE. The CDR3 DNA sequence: TGTGCCAGCAGCTCGCTACAGAGGAGGGATTCACCCCTCCACTTT. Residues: CASSSLQRRDSPLHF.

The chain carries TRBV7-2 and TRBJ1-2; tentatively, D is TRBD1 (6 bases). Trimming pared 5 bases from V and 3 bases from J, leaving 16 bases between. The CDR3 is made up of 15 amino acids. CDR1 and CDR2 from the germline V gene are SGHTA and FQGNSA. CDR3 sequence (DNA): TGTGCCAGCAGCCCCCCCCGGGACACCCACTATGGCTACACCTTC. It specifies CASSPPRDTHYGYTF.

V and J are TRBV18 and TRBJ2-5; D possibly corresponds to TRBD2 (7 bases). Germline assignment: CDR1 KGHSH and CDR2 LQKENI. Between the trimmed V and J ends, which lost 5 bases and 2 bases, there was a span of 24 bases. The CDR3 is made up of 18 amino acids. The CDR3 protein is CASSSRPGGAQLQETQYF. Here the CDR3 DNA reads TGTGCCAGCTCATCTCGGCCGGGGGGCGCACAGTTACAAGAGACCCAGTACTTC.

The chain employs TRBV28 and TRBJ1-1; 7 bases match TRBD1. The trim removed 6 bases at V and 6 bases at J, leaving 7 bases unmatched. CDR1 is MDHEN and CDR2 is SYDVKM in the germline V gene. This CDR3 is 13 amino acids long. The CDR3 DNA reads TGTGCCAGCAGGGATACCAGGGGGGCTGAAGCTTTCTTT. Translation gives CASRDTRGAEAFF. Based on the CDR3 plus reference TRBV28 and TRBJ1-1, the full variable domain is DVKVTQSSRYLVKRTGEKVFLECVQDMDHENMFWYRQDPGLGLRLIYFSYDVKMKEKGDIPEGYSVSREKKERFSLILESASTNQTSMYLCASRDTRGAEAFFGQGTRLTVV.

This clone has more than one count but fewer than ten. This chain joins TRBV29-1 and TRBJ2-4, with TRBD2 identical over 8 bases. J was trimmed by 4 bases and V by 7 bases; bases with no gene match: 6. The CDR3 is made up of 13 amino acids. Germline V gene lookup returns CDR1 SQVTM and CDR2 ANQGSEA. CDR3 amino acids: CSAAGGGKNIQYF. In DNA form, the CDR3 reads TGCAGCGCCGCGGGGGGCGGGAAAAACATTCAGTACTTC.

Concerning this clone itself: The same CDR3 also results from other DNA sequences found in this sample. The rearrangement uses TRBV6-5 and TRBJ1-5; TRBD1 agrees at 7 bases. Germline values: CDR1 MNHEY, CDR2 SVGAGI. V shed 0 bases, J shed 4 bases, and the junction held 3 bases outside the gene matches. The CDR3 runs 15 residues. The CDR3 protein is CASSYSGQLNQPQHF. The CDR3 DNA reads TGTGCCAGCAGTTACTCGGGACAGCTTAATCAGCCCCAGCATTTT.

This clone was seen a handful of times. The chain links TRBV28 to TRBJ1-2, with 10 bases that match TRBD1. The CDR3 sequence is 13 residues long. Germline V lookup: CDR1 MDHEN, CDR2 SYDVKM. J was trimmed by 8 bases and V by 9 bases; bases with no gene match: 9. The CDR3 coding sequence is TGTGCCAGTCAGTTAGGGACAGGGGTCGGCTACACCTTC. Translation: CASQLGTGVGYTF.